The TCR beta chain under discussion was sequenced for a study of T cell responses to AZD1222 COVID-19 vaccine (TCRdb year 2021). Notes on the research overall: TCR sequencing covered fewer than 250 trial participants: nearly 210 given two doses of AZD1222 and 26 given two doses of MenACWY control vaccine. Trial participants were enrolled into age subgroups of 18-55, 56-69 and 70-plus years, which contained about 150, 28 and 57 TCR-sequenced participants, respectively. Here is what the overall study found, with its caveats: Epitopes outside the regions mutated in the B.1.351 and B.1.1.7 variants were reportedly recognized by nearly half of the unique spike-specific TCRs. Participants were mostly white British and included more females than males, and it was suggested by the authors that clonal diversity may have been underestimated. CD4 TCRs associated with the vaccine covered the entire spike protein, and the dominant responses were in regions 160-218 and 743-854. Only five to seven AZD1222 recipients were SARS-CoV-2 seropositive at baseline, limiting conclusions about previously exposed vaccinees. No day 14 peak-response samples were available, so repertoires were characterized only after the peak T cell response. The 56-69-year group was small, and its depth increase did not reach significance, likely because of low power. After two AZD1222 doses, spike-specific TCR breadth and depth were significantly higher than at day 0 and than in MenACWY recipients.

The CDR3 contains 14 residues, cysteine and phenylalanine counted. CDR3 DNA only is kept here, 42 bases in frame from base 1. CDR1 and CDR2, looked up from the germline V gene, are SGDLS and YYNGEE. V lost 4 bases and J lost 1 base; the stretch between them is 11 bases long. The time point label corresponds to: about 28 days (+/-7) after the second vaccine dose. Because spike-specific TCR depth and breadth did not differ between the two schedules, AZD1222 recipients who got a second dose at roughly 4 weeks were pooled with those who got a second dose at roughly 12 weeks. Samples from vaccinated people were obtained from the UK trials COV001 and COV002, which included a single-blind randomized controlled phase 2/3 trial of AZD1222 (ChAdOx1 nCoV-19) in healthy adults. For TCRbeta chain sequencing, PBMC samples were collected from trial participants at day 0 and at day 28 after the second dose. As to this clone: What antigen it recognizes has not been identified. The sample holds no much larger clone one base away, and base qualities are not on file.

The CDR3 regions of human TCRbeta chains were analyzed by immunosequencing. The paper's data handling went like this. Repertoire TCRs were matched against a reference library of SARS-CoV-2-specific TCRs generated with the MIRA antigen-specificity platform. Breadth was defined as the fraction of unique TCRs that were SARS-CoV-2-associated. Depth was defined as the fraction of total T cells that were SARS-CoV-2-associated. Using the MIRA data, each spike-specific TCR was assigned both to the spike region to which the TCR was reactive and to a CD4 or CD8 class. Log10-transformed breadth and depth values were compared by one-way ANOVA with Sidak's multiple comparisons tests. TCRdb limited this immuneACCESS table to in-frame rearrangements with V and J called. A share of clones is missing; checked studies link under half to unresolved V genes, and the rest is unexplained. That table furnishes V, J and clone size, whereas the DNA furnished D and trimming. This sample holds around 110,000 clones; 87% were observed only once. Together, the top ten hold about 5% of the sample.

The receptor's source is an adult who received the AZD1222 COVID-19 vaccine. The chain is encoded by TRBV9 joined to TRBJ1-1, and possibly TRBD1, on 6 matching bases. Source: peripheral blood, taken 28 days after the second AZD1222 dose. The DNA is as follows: TGTGCCAGCAGCCAGGACAGATCGAACACTGAAGCTTTCTTT. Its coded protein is CASSQDRSNTEAFF.